These 6 T cell receptor beta chains were all obtained from the same sample, sequenced in a study of human T cells and chemical hapten exposure. This sample's time point: pre-sensitization, week 0. As for treatment: therapeutic diphenylcyclopropenone sensitization with weekly scalp DPC. TCRdb independently ran MiXCR on the RACE reads; one entry per CDR3 protein. The table includes a few hundred thousand distinct CDR3 sequences, about 5% detected once. Sequencing used whole blood, obtained in connection with sensitization to the hapten diphenylcyclopropenone (DPC). The receptors shown here come from a young woman with alopecia areata. Some clones in this sample may be carry-over from other donors' samples.

Ten or more counts support this clonotype. V gene TRBV6-5 combines with J gene TRBJ1-2; 10 nucleotides match TRBD1. CDR3 size: 15 residues. From germline, CDR1 is MNHEY and CDR2 SVGAGI. Trimming took 6 bases from V and 2 from J; bases not matched to a gene: 6. The CDR3 reads CASSLGQGKNYGYTF. The CDR3 DNA sequence: TGTGCCAGCAGCCTGGGACAGGGGAAAAACTATGGCTACACCTTC.

The table lists this clonotype with a few counts. V and J are TRBV5-1 and TRBJ2-2; D call uncertain. CDR1 is SGHRS and CDR2 is YFSETQ in the germline V gene. Trimming shortened V by 1 base and J by 3 bases, and 10 bases separated the two germline ends. CDR3 size: 15 residues. This chain's CDR3 is CASSLSPDYTGELFF. In nucleotides, the CDR3 is TGCGCCAGCAGCTTGAGCCCTGACTACACCGGGGAGCTGTTTTTT.

The rearrangement joins TRBV11-2 to TRBJ2-3; D is tentatively TRBD1 or TRBD2 (5 bases each). The CDR3 has 13 amino acids. Per the germline V gene, CDR1 is SGHAT and CDR2 is FQNNGV. CDR3 in DNA: TGTGCTTCTACGGGGCTCTTCCCAGATACGCAGTATTTT. Protein sequence: CASTGLFPDTQYF.

The chain carries TRBV7-2 and TRBJ2-3; D is ambiguous. Germline CDR1 SGHTA, CDR2 FQGNSA. The CDR3 has 15 residues. Trimming left V 6 bases short and J 0 bases short, with 13 bases between. The CDR3 sequence is CASSSRPVSTDTQYF. As DNA, the CDR3 is TGTGCCAGCAGTTCCCGACCAGTTAGCACAGATACGCAGTATTTT.

This sequence joins TRBV6-5 and TRBJ2-2, with 11 bases that match TRBD1. This CDR3 is 16 amino acids long. The V segment lost 3 bases and the J segment 7 bases; nucleotides outside the gene matches: 7. Germline V lookup: CDR1 MNHEY, CDR2 SVGAGI. For the CDR3, the DNA is TGTGCCAGCAGTTATGGGACAGGGGGAGGTCTCGGGGAGCTGTTTTTT. Protein product: CASSYGTGGGLGELFF.

DNA of the CDR3: TGTGCCAGCAGCTTAGAAGGTTGGCATGGCTACACCTTC. It translates to CASSLEGWHGYTF. This chain links TRBV7-9 with TRBJ1-2, with unresolved D. Germline CDR1 reads SEHNR; CDR2 reads FQNEAQ (reference sequence). CDR3 length equals 13 residues. Trimming removed 1 base from V and 6 bases from J, with 9 bases in between.